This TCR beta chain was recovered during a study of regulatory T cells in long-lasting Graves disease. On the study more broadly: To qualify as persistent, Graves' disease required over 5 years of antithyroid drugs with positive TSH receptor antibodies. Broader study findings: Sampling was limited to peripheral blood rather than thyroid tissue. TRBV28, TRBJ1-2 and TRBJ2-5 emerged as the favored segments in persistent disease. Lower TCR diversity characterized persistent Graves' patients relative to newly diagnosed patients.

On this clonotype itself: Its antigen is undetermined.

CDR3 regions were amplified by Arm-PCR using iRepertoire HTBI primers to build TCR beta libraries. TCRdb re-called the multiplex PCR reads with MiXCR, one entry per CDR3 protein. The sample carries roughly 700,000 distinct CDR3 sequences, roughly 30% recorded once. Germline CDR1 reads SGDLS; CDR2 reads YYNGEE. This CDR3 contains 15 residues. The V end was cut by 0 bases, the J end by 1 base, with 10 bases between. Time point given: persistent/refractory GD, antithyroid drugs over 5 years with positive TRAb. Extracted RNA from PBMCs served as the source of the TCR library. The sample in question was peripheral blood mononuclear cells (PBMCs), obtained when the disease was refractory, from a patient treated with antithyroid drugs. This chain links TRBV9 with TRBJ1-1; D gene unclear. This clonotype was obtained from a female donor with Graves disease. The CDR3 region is CASSVGMTGNTEAFF. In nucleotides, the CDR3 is TGTGCCAGCAGCGTAGGCATGACTGGGAACACTGAAGCTTTCTTT.